This T cell receptor beta chain was profiled in a study of technical replicates of blood from four donors (TCRdb year 2017). Libraries were constructed by the immunoSEQ multiplex PCR assay. TCRdb retrieved this table from immuneACCESS and kept in-frame rearrangements only. Not all clones are present; in checked studies, unresolved V genes account for under half, and no reason is known for the remainder. This sample holds about 70,000 clones; around 97% were observed only once. Of the sample, roughly 0.19% is held by the ten largest clones. CDR1 is given as MGHRA and CDR2 as YSYEKL, both from the germline V gene. For this chain, trimming is 4 bases at the V end and 4 bases at the J end, and the number of junction bases without a gene match is 9. Reading from cysteine to phenylalanine, the CDR3 counts 17 amino acids. Just the 51-base CDR3 DNA is kept, in frame starting at base 1. Concerning this clone: No antigen is known for it. No much larger clone is present one base from it, and per-base qualities are unavailable.

The rearrangement joined TRBV4-1 to TRBJ2-1; the junction holds 11 bases that match TRBD1. The sequencing sample was made of T cells isolated from PBMCs. This TCR derives from a human donor in good health. CDR3 sequence: CASSREPGQGAYNEQFF. The DNA sequence follows: TGCGCCAGCAGCCGGGAGCCTGGACAGGGGGCTTACAATGAGCAGTTCTTC.